Presented here are 17 T cell receptor beta chains from one specimen sequenced in a study of blood T cell repertoires in COVID-19. TCRdb's table, derived via immunoSEQ multiplex PCR, lists solely in-frame clones and lacks some. This table holds around 200,000 clones, 85% to 90% found once. The sample consisted of peripheral blood. Receptors originate from a man between 65 and 80 years old with active or convalescent COVID-19.

The chain recombines TRBV29-1 with TRBJ1-2; TRBD1 matches at 8 bases. J gave up 6 bases and V 7 bases, and 4 bases lay outside the gene matches. The CDR3 has 11 residues. In germline, CDR1 is SQVTM, CDR2 ANQGSEA. CDR3 nucleotide sequence: TGCAGCGCCGGACAGGGAGATGGCTACACCTTC. It specifies CSAGQGDGYTF. Full variable domain (outside the CDR3, taken from reference TRBV29-1 and TRBJ1-2): SAVISQKPSRDICQRGTSLTIQCQVDSQVTMMFWYRQQPGQSLTLIATANQGSEATYESGFVIDKFPISRPNLTFSTLTVSNMSPEDSSIYLCSAGQGDGYTFGSGTRLTVV.

The V gene is TRBV6-6, the J gene TRBJ2-1; 7 bases align to TRBD1. CDR1 and CDR2 (germline): MNHNY, SVGAGI (reference sequence). The CDR3 has 16 amino acids. V was clipped by 0 bases and J by 0 bases; unmatched bases: 2. CDR3 sequence reads: CASSYSGTVSYNEQFF. DNA for the CDR3: TGTGCCAGCAGTTACTCGGGGACAGTCTCCTACAATGAGCAGTTCTTC.

The gene calls are TRBV11-3 and TRBJ2-1, with TRBD2 identical over 12 bases. Germline V gene data show CDR1 as SGHNT and CDR2 as YENEEA. The CDR3 spans 15 residues. The V and J ends lost 2 bases and 10 bases, in that order; junction bases with no gene match: 6. The chain's CDR3 is CASSLRTSGTMEQFF. The CDR3, as DNA: TGTGCCAGCAGCTTACGGACTAGCGGGACTATGGAGCAGTTCTTC.

This clone was detected many times. The J gene is TRBJ1-5, the V gene TRBV6-5; possibly TRBD1 for D (6 bases). Trimming shortened V by 9 bases and J by 9 bases, and 15 bases separated the two germline ends. The CDR3 loop spans 12 amino acids. Germline CDR1 reads MNHEY; CDR2 reads SVGAGI. The CDR3 coding sequence is TGTGCCAGTAAGCGGGGGGGCGGGCCCCAGCATTTT. Translation gives CASKRGGGPQHF.

This clone was counted a few times. The junction departs from the called germline gene at one end, perhaps through a read error. CDR3 residues: CASSLGGLAGVGETQYF. The CDR3 bases are TGTGCTAGCAGCTTAGGAGGACTAGCGGGAGTGGGGGAGACCCAGTACTTC. The rearrangement uses TRBV7-7 and TRBJ2-5; TRBD2 agrees at 13 bases. CDR3 size: 17 residues. The V gene's germline CDR1 is SSHAT and CDR2 FNYEAQ (reference sequence).

The chain links TRBV4-1 to TRBJ1-4, with D unresolved. This CDR3 region has 16 residues. V lost 4 bases to trimming and J lost 3 bases, with 15 bases between them. Per germline, CDR1 MGHRA and CDR2 YSYEKL. CDR3: CASSPLLPPANEKLFF. The CDR3 region has the DNA TGCGCCAGCAGCCCTCTGCTACCGCCGGCTAATGAAAAACTGTTTTTT.

This chain uses TRBV19 with TRBJ2-2; D remains ambiguous. V was pared by 5 bases and J by 6 bases, with 13 bases between. Germline CDR1 and CDR2: LNHDA and SQIVND (reference sequence). The CDR3 length is 14 residues. CDR3 in DNA: TGTGCCAGTAGTCCCGTCCGGGTATCCGGGGAGCTGTTTTTT. Protein: CASSPVRVSGELFF. The whole variable domain, filled in from reference TRBV19 and TRBJ2-2, reads DGGITQSPKYLFRKEGQNVTLSCEQNLNHDAMYWYRQDPGQGLRLIYYSQIVNDFQKGDIAEGYSVSREKKESFPLTVTSAQKNPTAFYLCASSPVRVSGELFFGEGSRLTVL.

This rearrangement joins TRBV11-2 to TRBJ2-1; perhaps TRBD1 as D (5 bases). Trimming took 5 bases from V and 4 from J, leaving 9 bases between them. Germline-derived CDR1 and CDR2 are SGHAT and FQNNGV. This CDR3 spans 13 amino acids. The CDR3 is CASSPDSYNEQFF. CDR3 in DNA: TGTGCCAGCAGCCCAGACAGTTACAATGAGCAGTTCTTC.

This clone was counted once. V is TRBV20-1 and J is TRBJ2-7; 7 nucleotides agree with TRBD2. Trimming at V came to 3 bases and at J to 0 bases, leaving 5 bases not matched to a gene. CDR3 length: 14 amino acids. The germline CDR1 and CDR2 sequences are DFQATT and SNEGSKA (reference sequence). As DNA, the CDR3 is TGCAGTGCTAGTGGGCGGGAGCCCTCCTACGAGCAGTACTTC. This encodes CSASGREPSYEQYF.

In DNA form, the CDR3 reads TGTGCCAGCAGCCCCCTGGGTCTTCGAGGCAATGAGCAGTTCTTC. Translation gives CASSPLGLRGNEQFF. The rearrangement joins TRBV7-9 to TRBJ2-1; D unresolved. Trimming removed 5 bases at V and 6 bases at J, with 17 bases between. The CDR3 totals 15 residues. Germline CDR1 and CDR2: SEHNR and FQNEAQ (reference sequence). The whole variable domain, remainder taken from reference TRBV7-9 and TRBJ2-1, is DTGVSQNPRHKITKRGQNVTFRCDPISEHNRLYWYRQTLGQGPEFLTYFQNEAQLEKSRLLSDRFSAERPKGSFSTLEIQRTEQGDSAMYLCASSPLGLRGNEQFFGPGTRLTVL.

This clone was counted a single time. V usage is TRBV6-5 and J usage is TRBJ1-1; the D gene is possibly TRBD1 (5 bases). CDR1 and CDR2 from the germline V gene are MNHEY and SVGAGI. This CDR3 spans 14 amino acids. Between the trimmed V and J ends, which lost 5 bases and 0 bases, there was a span of 10 bases. CDR3 coding DNA: TGTGCCAGCAGTCAGGGCCGCATGAACACTGAAGCTTTCTTT. This codes for CASSQGRMNTEAFF.

This clone appeared a single time. This chain uses TRBV28 with TRBJ2-5; perhaps TRBD2 as D (7 bases). Trimming left V 4 bases short and J 6 bases short, with 9 bases between. The CDR3 covers 12 residues. Germline V gives CDR1 MDHEN, CDR2 SYDVKM. Here the CDR3 DNA reads TGTGCCAGCAGTTGGGGGGGCAAGACCCAGTACTTC. Its protein product is CASSWGGKTQYF.

The V gene is TRBV11-3, the J gene TRBJ2-7; 7 bases are a match to TRBD2. Trimming cost V 1 base and J 5 bases; bases outside gene matches: 5. Germline V gene lookup returns CDR1 SGHNT and CDR2 YENEEA. The CDR3 runs to 14 residues. The CDR3 nucleotides read TGTGCCAGCAGCTTAGGCGGGAGCGTCAACGAGCAGTACTTC. Protein sequence: CASSLGGSVNEQYF. Supplemented by reference TRBV11-3 and TRBJ2-7, the full variable domain reads EAGVVQSPRYKIIEKKQPVAFWCNPISGHNTLYWYLQNLGQGPELLIRYENEEAVDDSQLPKDRFSAERLKGVDSTLKIQPAELGDSAVYLCASSLGGSVNEQYFGPGTRLTVT.

CDR3 residues: CASSIVRQFNQPQHF. The DNA for the CDR3 is TGTGCCAGTAGTATAGTTAGACAGTTCAATCAGCCCCAGCATTTT. The chain carries TRBV19 and TRBJ1-5, with D tentatively TRBD1 (5 bases). V gave up 1 base and J gave up 3 bases, with 10 bases separating them. The CDR3 is 15 residues long. CDR1 is LNHDA and CDR2 is SQIVND in the germline V gene (reference sequence).

The rearrangement uses TRBV3-1 (or the pseudogene TRBV3-2) and TRBJ2-1; TRBD2 is a possible D gene (5 bases). Germline-derived CDR1 and CDR2 are LGHDT and YNNKEL (reference sequence). CDR3 length: 15 amino acids. Trimming removed 5 bases at V and 0 bases at J, with 11 bases between. Here the CDR3 reads CASSLDSSSYNEQFF. The CDR3 DNA follows: TGTGCCAGCAGCTTGGACTCGAGCTCCTACAATGAGCAGTTCTTC.

The chain recombines TRBV5-4 with TRBJ2-7; D is uncertain. The V gene's germline CDR1 is SGHNT and CDR2 YYREEE (reference sequence). Trimming pared 4 bases from V and 2 bases from J, leaving 22 bases between. This CDR3 contains 17 residues. In DNA form, the CDR3 reads TGTGCCAGCAGCCACCCGGCTGCGGCATCAACAACCTACGAGCAGTACTTC. Amino acids: CASSHPAAASTTYEQYF.

The gene calls are TRBV25-1 and TRBJ1-5; TRBD1 matches at 7 bases. Germline loops: CDR1 MGHDK, CDR2 SYGVNS. There are 18 residues in the CDR3. With V trimmed by 5 bases and J by 5 bases, 18 bases remained unmatched. CDR3 loop: CASSPRPGQLKRDQPQHF. The CDR3 nucleotides are TGTGCCAGCAGTCCTAGACCGGGACAGCTTAAAAGAGATCAGCCCCAGCATTTT.